These 30 T cell receptor beta chains were sequenced from one sample in a study of identical twins. TCRdb independently ran MiXCR on the 5' RACE reads; one entry per CDR3 protein. This sample has more than 400,000 distinct CDR3 sequences, with 13% to 15% found just once. These data also formed part of another study, on yellow fever vaccine responses in identical twins.

The sequencing sample was made of CD4+ T cells sorted from blood. These receptors came from a woman under 30 in good health.

This clonotype was detected only once. CDR3: CASPPEGQIANYGYTF. The DNA for the CDR3 is TGTGCCAGCCCCCCGGAGGGGCAGATTGCTAACTATGGCTACACCTTC. This chain connects TRBV7-9 to TRBJ1-2; the D gene is possibly TRBD1 (5 bases). Trimming removed 8 bases from V and 0 bases from J, with 19 bases in between. Germline V CDR1 and CDR2: SEHNR, FQNEAQ (reference sequence). The CDR3 covers 16 residues.

The V call is TRBV7-2, the J call TRBJ2-2; D possibly corresponds to TRBD2 (7 bases). CDR1 SGHTA and CDR2 FQGNSA come from the germline V gene. The CDR3 covers 18 residues. Trimming removed 5 bases from V and 2 bases from J, with 21 bases in between. CDR3 sequence reads: CASSQSLRGAYNTGELFF. CDR3 nucleotide sequence: TGTGCCAGCAGCCAATCGCTACGGGGGGCATACAACACCGGGGAGCTGTTTTTT.

This clonotype has just one count. The chain carries TRBV12-3 or TRBV12-4 and TRBJ2-5; D not resolved. V lost 1 base to trimming and J lost 5 bases, with 8 bases between them. CDR3 length: 13 residues. CDR3 amino acids: CASSLGAWETQYF. The CDR3, as DNA: TGTGCCAGCAGTTTAGGGGCTTGGGAGACCCAGTACTTC.

The V gene is TRBV7-6, the J gene TRBJ2-7, with 10 nucleotides matching TRBD1. The CDR3 is made up of 14 amino acids. Trimming cost V 6 bases and J 3 bases; bases outside gene matches: 5. Germline CDR1 reads SGHVS; CDR2 reads FNYEAQ. Here the CDR3 DNA reads TGTGCCAGCAGTTCGGACAGGGGGGTCTACGAGCAGTACTTC. As protein: CASSSDRGVYEQYF.

The V gene is TRBV6-5, the J gene TRBJ2-1; D gene ambiguous. The CDR3 has 15 residues. CDR1 and CDR2 (germline): MNHEY, SVGAGI. V lost 4 bases to trimming and J lost 2 bases, with 12 bases between them. The CDR3 loop reads CASSSWLEPYNEQFF. The DNA for the CDR3 is TGTGCCAGCAGTTCTTGGCTAGAACCCTACAATGAGCAGTTCTTC.

The V and J genes are TRBV7-2 and TRBJ1-1; TRBD1 is a possible D gene (6 bases). The CDR3 has 14 residues. Germline loops: CDR1 SGHTA, CDR2 FQGNSA. The V end lost 8 bases, the J end lost 2 bases, and 15 bases lay between the germline ends. The CDR3 here is CASGRKTGNTEAFF. CDR3 bases: TGTGCCAGCGGACGAAAGACAGGAAACACTGAAGCTTTCTTT.

This clonotype occurred a few times. The rearrangement uses TRBV5-5 and TRBJ2-5; 7 nucleotides agree with TRBD1. The trim removed 4 bases at V and 5 bases at J, leaving 8 bases unmatched. This CDR3 comprises 14 residues. Looked up from germline, CDR1 is SGHKS and CDR2 is YYEKEE (reference sequence). The CDR3 bases are TGTGCCAGCAGCGTCGGACAGGTTGGGGAGACCCAGTACTTC. Translating it yields CASSVGQVGETQYF.

The chain is built from TRBV6-1 and TRBJ2-7, with D tentatively TRBD2 (6 bases). The V end lost 7 bases, the J end lost 3 bases, and 19 bases lay between the germline ends. Germline loops: CDR1 MNHNS, CDR2 SASEGT. The CDR3 runs to 15 residues. CDR3 protein: CASTRSGGSYYEQYF. CDR3 DNA sequence: TGTGCCAGCACTCGTTCCGGGGGAAGTTACTACGAGCAGTACTTC.

This clonotype was seen more than once but under ten times. The CDR3 DNA is TGCGCCAGCAGCTCTCCGGGACATACTAAAGGGAATGAGCAGTTCTTC. This encodes CASSSPGHTKGNEQFF. The chain joins TRBV4-1 to TRBJ2-1; possible D gene TRBD1, 6 bases. There are 16 residues in the CDR3. Germline assignment: CDR1 MGHRA and CDR2 YSYEKL. Trimming took off 5 bases at V and 7 bases at J, with 21 bases between the two ends.

The table lists this clonotype with a few counts. The chain carries TRBV7-9 and TRBJ2-1; D could derive from TRBD1 or TRBD2 (6 bases each). There are 17 residues in the CDR3. With 5 bases removed from V and 5 bases from J, the gap between germline ends came to 22 bases. CDR1 SEHNR and CDR2 FQNEAQ come from the germline V gene (reference sequence). In nucleotides, the CDR3 is TGTGCCAGCAGCATAGTCTTATGGGGGGACAACCACAATGAGCAGTTCTTC. Its translation: CASSIVLWGDNHNEQFF. Full variable domain (remainder filled in from reference TRBV7-9 and TRBJ2-1): DTGVSQNPRHKITKRGQNVTFRCDPISEHNRLYWYRQTLGQGPEFLTYFQNEAQLEKSRLLSDRFSAERPKGSFSTLEIQRTEQGDSAMYLCASSIVLWGDNHNEQFFGPGTRLTVL.

The chain has TRBV27 and TRBJ1-5, with D possibly being TRBD1 (6 bases). V was clipped by 9 bases and J by 7 bases, with 16 bases between them. Germline CDR1 is MNHEY and CDR2 is SMNVEV (reference sequence). The CDR3 sequence is 13 residues long. CDR3 residues: CARRGRGAQPQHF. The CDR3 DNA reads as TGTGCCAGAAGAGGCAGGGGAGCCCAGCCCCAGCATTTT.

This clonotype has more than one count but fewer than ten. The genes are TRBV10-3 and TRBJ2-7, with D unclear. Germline assignment: CDR1 ENHRY and CDR2 SYGVKD. There are 12 residues in the CDR3. V shed 2 bases and J shed 4 bases, with 6 bases lying between them. This chain's CDR3 is CAISEVAYEQYF. In nucleotides, the CDR3 is TGTGCCATCAGTGAGGTGGCATACGAGCAGTACTTC.

This chain uses TRBV28 with TRBJ1-1, with D maybe TRBD1 (6 bases). V was pared by 8 bases and J by 4 bases, with 17 bases between. Germline-derived CDR1 and CDR2 are MDHEN and SYDVKM. The CDR3 consists of 14 residues. The CDR3 coding sequence is TGTGCCAGCCAAACCGGACAGTTTATCACTGAAGCTTTCTTT. It specifies CASQTGQFITEAFF. The full variable domain, completed using reference TRBV28 and TRBJ1-1, is DVKVTQSSRYLVKRTGEKVFLECVQDMDHENMFWYRQDPGLGLRLIYFSYDVKMKEKGDIPEGYSVSREKKERFSLILESASTNQTSMYLCASQTGQFITEAFFGQGTRLTVV.

This chain connects TRBV29-1 to TRBJ1-1; 7 bases are a match to TRBD1. The germline V gene has CDR1 SQVTM and CDR2 ANQGSEA. V was clipped by 4 bases and J by 7 bases; unmatched bases: 3. The CDR3 runs to 11 residues. In DNA, the CDR3 is TGCAGCGTTGGTGGGACAGTTGAAGCTTTCTTT. This encodes CSVGGTVEAFF.

This chain connects TRBV7-3 to TRBJ2-3, with 9 bases aligning to TRBD1. V lost 1 base, J lost 3 bases, and 5 bases stayed unmatched. This CDR3 is 16 amino acids long. CDR1 is SGHTA, CDR2 FQGTGA, per germline. CDR3 protein: CASSLKGGQGTDTQYF. The CDR3 DNA reads as TGTGCCAGCAGCTTAAAAGGGGGACAGGGTACAGATACGCAGTATTTT.

This clonotype has a handful of counts. V gene TRBV10-3 combines with J gene TRBJ2-1, with TRBD2 matching 7 bases. The CDR3 sequence is 15 residues long. J gave up 4 bases and V 3 bases, and 6 bases lay outside the gene matches. Germline V lookup: CDR1 ENHRY, CDR2 SYGVKD. The CDR3 sequence is CAISDTGTTYNEQFF. The CDR3 DNA sequence: TGTGCCATCAGTGATACCGGGACTACATACAATGAGCAGTTCTTC.

This clonotype came up a few times. This rearrangement joins TRBV14 to TRBJ2-2; no clear D. CDR3 length equals 13 residues. Trimming removed 2 bases from V and 4 bases from J, with 5 bases in between. Germline lookup yields CDR1 SGHDN and CDR2 FVKESK. The CDR3 here is CASSQSVTGELFF. The CDR3 bases are TGTGCCAGCAGCCAAAGTGTCACCGGGGAGCTGTTTTTT. Variable domain in full (rest from reference TRBV14 and TRBJ2-2): EAGVTQFPSHSVIEKGQTVTLRCDPISGHDNLYWYRRVMGKEIKFLLHFVKESKQDESGMPNNRFLAERTGGTYSTLKVQPAELEDSGVYFCASSQSVTGELFFGEGSRLTVL.

The V gene is TRBV6-1, the J gene TRBJ2-2; a possible D gene is TRBD2 (6 bases). Trimming took off 7 bases at V and 3 bases at J, with 12 bases between the two ends. The length of the CDR3 is 14 residues. Germline V gives CDR1 MNHNS, CDR2 SASEGT. The CDR3 is CASKNIADTGELFF. The CDR3 DNA follows: TGTGCCAGCAAAAATATAGCGGACACCGGGGAGCTGTTTTTT.

This clonotype was observed a handful of times. A read error may produce the germline difference seen at one junction end. The chain recombines TRBV6-1 with TRBJ2-1, with 8 bases fitting TRBD1. CDR1 and CDR2 from the germline V gene are MNHNS and SASEGT. The CDR3 totals 11 residues. The CDR3 loop is CASVRQGNLDF. The CDR3 nucleotides are TGTGCCAGCGTTAGACAGGGGAATTTGGACTTC.

The J gene is TRBJ2-1, the V gene TRBV2; tentatively, D is TRBD2 (6 bases). CDR1 is SNHLY and CDR2 is FYNNEI in the germline V gene. CDR3 length equals 15 residues. V shed 4 bases and J shed 3 bases, with 13 bases lying between them. The CDR3 loop reads CASSGGSSVYNEQFF. CDR3 DNA: TGTGCCAGCAGTGGGGGTTCTAGCGTCTACAATGAGCAGTTCTTC.

The chain links TRBV4-1 to TRBJ2-1; 7 bases agree with TRBD2. The CDR3 sequence is 15 residues long. Per germline, CDR1 MGHRA and CDR2 YSYEKL. V gave up 0 bases and J gave up 6 bases; unmatched junction bases: 5. The CDR3 spells CASSQEPAGPNEQFF. In DNA, the CDR3 is TGCGCCAGCAGCCAAGAACCAGCGGGGCCCAATGAGCAGTTCTTC.

The rearrangement links TRBV10-3 to TRBJ2-2; a possible D gene is TRBD2 (6 bases). Trimming stripped 8 bases from V and 4 bases from J, with 8 bases between. The CDR3 runs 12 residues. Germline CDR1 ENHRY, CDR2 SYGVKD. The chain's CDR3 is CAISSATGELFF. DNA for the CDR3: TGTGCCATCTCTAGCGCCACCGGGGAGCTGTTTTTT.

The chain is built from TRBV12-3 or TRBV12-4 and TRBJ2-3; D tentatively fits TRBD1 or TRBD2 (5 bases each). Deletions cut 5 bases from V and 3 bases from J, with 18 bases between. This CDR3 contains 16 residues. CDR3 in DNA: TGTGCCAGCAGTCAGAGGGTCAGGGTAGGGACAGATACGCAGTATTTT. Its translation is CASSQRVRVGTDTQYF.

The rearrangement joins TRBV12-3 or TRBV12-4 to TRBJ1-2; the D is unclear. V lost 7 bases and J lost 7, with 16 bases in between. The CDR3 runs to 13 residues. For the CDR3, the DNA is TGTGCCAGCACTGGAGGGCTAGTAAGTGGCTACACCTTC. It codes for CASTGGLVSGYTF.

This clonotype was counted only a few times. The chain is built from TRBV28 and TRBJ2-3, with TRBD2 matching 10 bases. The germline CDR1 and CDR2 sequences are MDHEN and SYDVKM. V lost 1 base and J lost 5; bases outside the gene matches: 3. The CDR3 runs 15 residues. CDR3 coding DNA: TGTGCCAGCAGTTTATACACTAGCGGGGAAGATACGCAGTATTTT. The encoded protein is CASSLYTSGEDTQYF.

The sample holds a few counts of this clonotype. V usage is TRBV10-2 and J usage is TRBJ2-7, with 9 bases identical to TRBD2. CDR3 size: 13 residues. J gave up 0 bases and V 6 bases, and 0 bases lay outside the gene matches. Germline values: CDR1 WSHSY, CDR2 SAAADI. The CDR3 nucleotides are TGCGCCAGCAGGCGGGAGGGCTCCTACGAGCAGTACTTC. Residues: CASRREGSYEQYF.

This chain connects TRBV12-3 or TRBV12-4 to TRBJ1-5; TRBD1 matches at 7 bases. J gave up 1 base and V 8 bases, and 5 bases lay outside the gene matches. This CDR3 has 14 amino acids. CDR3 sequence (DNA): TGTGCCAGCGGTACCAGGGGGAGCAATCAGCCCCAGCATTTT. This encodes CASGTRGSNQPQHF.

This clonotype was counted a few times. The gene calls are TRBV10-3 and TRBJ2-1; no clear D gene. V was clipped by 0 bases and J by 2 bases, with 11 bases between them. Per germline, CDR1 ENHRY and CDR2 SYGVKD. This CDR3 has 16 amino acids. The CDR3 spells CAISESGRNPYNEQFF. The CDR3 nucleotides read TGTGCCATCAGTGAGTCAGGCAGGAATCCCTACAATGAGCAGTTCTTC.

V and J are TRBV12-3 or TRBV12-4 and TRBJ2-1, with 9 bases identical to TRBD2. J lost 7 bases, V lost 1 base, and 5 bases had no gene match. The CDR3 extends over 15 amino acids. CDR3 residues: CASSLGGRAENEQFF. CDR3 DNA sequence: TGTGCCAGCAGTTTAGGCGGGAGGGCCGAAAATGAGCAGTTCTTC.

The table lists this clonotype with a few counts. The V gene is TRBV20-1, the J gene TRBJ2-3; D is tentatively TRBD1 or TRBD2 (6 bases each). Per the germline V gene, CDR1 is DFQATT and CDR2 is SNEGSKA (reference sequence). Trimming pared 3 bases from V and 2 bases from J, leaving 15 bases between. This CDR3 is 15 amino acids long. The CDR3, as DNA: TGCAGTGCTAGGGGGGCGGGACTTAACACAGATACGCAGTATTTT. This sequence encodes CSARGAGLNTDTQYF.